A single sample gave rise to the 27 T cell receptor beta chains below, sequenced in a study of T cells in Graves' hyperthyroidism and ophthalmopathy. Researchers took RNA transcripts and amplified the TCR beta CDR3 regions from them. The HTBI primer set served for first-round RT-PCR of the TCR CDR3. Each CDR3 protein is one row after TCRdb ran MiXCR on the multiplex PCR reads. Seen here are around 610,000 distinct CDR3 sequences, approximately 15% observed once, and the top ten hold about 3.9%. Sequencing was performed on blood. These receptor sequences come from a woman aged 40 to 49 with Graves' ophthalmopathy.

This clonotype was recorded once. V gene TRBV28 combines with J gene TRBJ2-7; 8 bases agree with TRBD1. Germline V gene data show CDR1 as MDHEN and CDR2 as SYDVKM. Germline trimming cut 6 bases from V and 3 bases from J; bases unmatched to any gene: 10. The CDR3 sequence is 15 residues long. The CDR3 sequence: CASSFQGTGLYEQYF. Here the CDR3 DNA reads TGTGCCAGCAGCTTCCAAGGGACAGGCCTCTACGAGCAGTACTTC.

This rearrangement joins TRBV12-3 or TRBV12-4 to TRBJ2-7, with D possibly matching TRBD2 (6 bases). V lost 6 bases and J 2 bases, leaving 11 bases between the germline ends. The CDR3 sequence is 13 residues long. The CDR3: CASSKRVAYEQYF. In DNA form, the CDR3 reads TGTGCCAGCAGCAAGCGGGTAGCCTACGAGCAGTACTTC.

This clonotype has at least ten counts. V and J are TRBV28 and TRBJ2-5; 7 bases line up with TRBD2. The CDR3 covers 13 residues. Germline V CDR1 and CDR2: MDHEN, SYDVKM. With V trimmed by 3 bases and J by 5 bases, 3 bases remained unmatched. As DNA, the CDR3 is TGTGCCAGCAGTTTTATCGGGGGGGAGACCCAGTACTTC. It yields the protein CASSFIGGETQYF. Looking up the rest from reference TRBV28 and TRBJ2-5 gives the full variable domain: DVKVTQSSRYLVKRTGEKVFLECVQDMDHENMFWYRQDPGLGLRLIYFSYDVKMKEKGDIPEGYSVSREKKERFSLILESASTNQTSMYLCASSFIGGETQYFGPGTRLLVL.

This clonotype has a single count. This sequence joins TRBV7-8 and TRBJ2-5, with a weak D call TRBD1 (6 bases). V dropped 3 bases and J dropped 4 bases, with 9 bases sitting between them. The CDR3 runs to 13 residues. Germline CDR1 SGHVS, CDR2 FQNEAQ. CDR3 region: CASSLRGTETQYF. DNA for the CDR3: TGTGCCAGCAGCTTGAGGGGGACAGAGACCCAGTACTTC.

This clonotype was seen ten or more times. The CDR3 loop reads CASSTGTSGGEQYF. The DNA for the CDR3 is TGTGCCAGCTCGACCGGGACTAGCGGCGGCGAGCAGTACTTC. The J gene is TRBJ2-7, the V gene TRBV7-2; 11 bases align to TRBD2. The CDR3 loop spans 14 amino acids. CDR1 is SGHTA and CDR2 is FQGNSA in the germline V gene. The V segment lost 8 bases and the J segment 6 bases; nucleotides outside the gene matches: 9.

This clonotype was observed many times. The chain is built from TRBV20-1 and TRBJ2-7; unclear D gene. V was pared by 4 bases and J by 2 bases, with 3 bases between. The CDR3 spans 10 residues. From germline, CDR1 is DFQATT and CDR2 SNEGSKA (reference sequence). CDR3 coding DNA: TGCAGTGCTAAGACCTACGAGCAGTACTTC. It translates to CSAKTYEQYF.

This clonotype was picked up many times. The chain has TRBV19 and TRBJ2-5; D remains ambiguous. V lost 7 bases and J 1 base, leaving 13 bases between the germline ends. This CDR3 spans 14 amino acids. Germline CDR1 LNHDA, CDR2 SQIVND (reference sequence). CDR3 sequence (DNA): TGTGCCAGTACCAGCTCTCTGGCCCAAGAGACCCAGTACTTC. Translating gives CASTSSLAQETQYF.

This clonotype was observed a few times. CDR3 loop: CASSIRAQGGALPAKNIQYF. For the CDR3, the DNA is TGTGCCAGTAGTATAAGGGCCCAGGGGGGAGCGTTGCCGGCCAAAAACATTCAGTACTTC. The genes are TRBV19 and TRBJ2-4; tentatively, D is TRBD1 (7 bases). CDR1 LNHDA and CDR2 SQIVND come from the germline V gene (reference sequence). V lost 2 bases and J 1 base, leaving 24 bases between the germline ends. The CDR3 length is 20 residues.

This chain joins TRBV6-2 or TRBV6-3 and TRBJ1-5, with 7 bases identical to TRBD1. Germline V gives CDR1 MNHEY, CDR2 SVGEGT. The V segment lost 6 bases and the J segment 4 bases; nucleotides outside the gene matches: 9. The CDR3 spans 15 residues. The CDR3 DNA is TGTGCCAGCAGCTTGACAGGGCAACAAAATCAGCCCCAGCATTTT. Encoded protein: CASSLTGQQNQPQHF.

This clonotype occurred many times. V and J are TRBV7-2 and TRBJ1-2; D unresolved. V shed 1 base and J shed 5 bases, with 14 bases lying between them. The CDR3 is 15 amino acids. The germline V gene has CDR1 SGHTA and CDR2 FQGNSA. In DNA form, the CDR3 reads TGTGCCAGCAGCTTAGACGCCGCTTCCCGATATGGCTACACCTTC. Translated, it gives CASSLDAASRYGYTF.

V gene TRBV27 combines with J gene TRBJ1-1; tentative D call: TRBD1 (6 bases). The CDR3 totals 14 residues. V dropped 6 bases and J dropped 1 base, with 12 bases sitting between them. Germline values: CDR1 MNHEY, CDR2 SMNVEV (reference sequence). The CDR3 loop reads CASRTGLRNTEAFF. Here the CDR3 DNA reads TGTGCCAGCAGAACAGGGTTAAGGAACACTGAAGCTTTCTTT.

This clonotype was seen many times. The chain couples TRBV9 to TRBJ1-2; 9 nucleotides match TRBD1. This CDR3 comprises 15 residues. Germline CDR1 reads SGDLS; CDR2 reads YYNGEE. With V trimmed by 1 base and J by 7 bases, 8 bases remained unmatched. This CDR3 reads CASSVSGQGLSGYTF. The DNA of the CDR3 is TGTGCCAGCAGCGTATCAGGACAGGGGTTGAGTGGCTACACCTTC.

The rearrangement links TRBV12-3 or TRBV12-4 to TRBJ2-7; 7 nucleotides agree with TRBD2. Trimming at V came to 1 base and at J to 9 bases, leaving 15 bases not matched to a gene. CDR3 size: 16 residues. Here the CDR3 DNA reads TGTGCCAGCAGTTTAGTTCCAGCGGACTACCCTAGCGGGCAGTACTTC. Amino acids: CASSLVPADYPSGQYF.

This clonotype was counted at least ten times. J is TRBJ1-5 and V is TRBV30; D ambiguous. V lost 5 bases and J lost 0, with 8 bases in between. The CDR3 extends over 13 amino acids. Germline V gene lookup returns CDR1 GTSNPN and CDR2 SVGIG (reference sequence). For the CDR3, the DNA is TGTGCCTGGGGGCAGAGTAGCAATCAGCCCCAGCATTTT. The encoded protein is CAWGQSSNQPQHF.

This clonotype has at least ten counts. The rearrangement uses TRBV6-2 or TRBV6-3 and TRBJ2-7; D is perhaps TRBD2 (6 bases). Per the germline V gene, CDR1 is MNHEY and CDR2 is SVGEGT. The V and J ends lost 7 bases and 2 bases respectively, with 15 bases between them. CDR3 size: 14 residues. This chain's CDR3 is CASTATGGTYEQYF. CDR3 nucleotide sequence: TGTGCCAGCACCGCAACTGGAGGGACCTACGAGCAGTACTTC.

This clonotype was found a few times. The chain employs TRBV18 and TRBJ2-2; 7 bases are shared with TRBD2. Germline V gene lookup returns CDR1 KGHSH and CDR2 LQKENI. The CDR3 loop spans 16 amino acids. The J segment lost 1 base and the V segment lost 3 bases, leaving 5 bases of the junction unmatched. CDR3 in amino acids: CASSPSSGGNTGELFF. CDR3 sequence (DNA): TGTGCCAGCTCACCCTCTAGCGGAGGGAACACCGGGGAGCTGTTTTTT.

This chain connects TRBV29-1 to TRBJ2-7, with TRBD2 as a possible D gene (6 bases). Germline lookup yields CDR1 SQVTM and CDR2 ANQGSEA. CDR3 length: 13 residues. V lost 2 bases, J lost 3 bases, and 11 bases lay in between. The CDR3 sequence is CSVERRAFYEQYF. The CDR3 nucleotides read TGCAGCGTTGAAAGGAGGGCGTTCTACGAGCAGTACTTC.

The chain combines TRBV11-2 with TRBJ1-1; D is undetermined. Trimming stripped 4 bases from V and 1 base from J, with 16 bases between. Germline V gene data show CDR1 as SGHAT and CDR2 as FQNNGV. The CDR3 loop spans 16 amino acids. Written as DNA, the CDR3 is TGTGCCAGCAGCTCCCCCTGGGAAGGTGAGAACACTGAAGCTTTCTTT. It encodes CASSSPWEGENTEAFF.

Many counts were recorded for this clonotype. The chain recombines TRBV30 with TRBJ1-2, with TRBD1 matching 8 bases. The CDR3 has 13 amino acids. In germline, CDR1 is GTSNPN, CDR2 SVGIG (reference sequence). J lost 3 bases, V lost 2 bases, and 2 bases had no gene match. As DNA, the CDR3 is TGTGCCTGGAGTAAGACAGGGGACTATGGCTACACCTTC. This gives the protein CAWSKTGDYGYTF.

Ten or more counts support this clonotype. J is TRBJ2-2 and V is TRBV20-1, with 11 bases lining up with TRBD2. The ends lost 0 bases at V and 4 bases at J; junction bases unmatched: 7. The germline gives CDR1 DFQATT, CDR2 SNEGSKA (reference sequence). The CDR3 contains 17 residues. The CDR3 is CSAREISGRAATGELFF. For the CDR3, the DNA is TGCAGTGCTAGAGAGATTAGCGGGAGGGCGGCCACCGGGGAGCTGTTTTTT.

This clonotype has a count of ten or more. The rearrangement uses TRBV15 and TRBJ2-2, with a weak D call TRBD1 (8 bases). The CDR3 loop spans 18 amino acids. Germline CDR1 and CDR2: LNHNV and YYDKDF (reference sequence). The V end was cut by 1 base, the J end by 1 base, with 16 bases between. CDR3 amino acids: CATSRVWGGTGNTGELFF. The DNA of the CDR3 is TGTGCCACCAGCAGAGTTTGGGGGGGGACAGGGAACACCGGGGAGCTGTTTTTT.

The V call is TRBV6-1, the J call TRBJ2-7, with 11 bases identical to TRBD2. The CDR3 contains 16 residues. Losses at the gene ends were 3 bases for V and 4 bases for J; bases not matched to a gene: 8. The germline V gene encodes CDR1 MNHNS and CDR2 SASEGT. CDR3: CASSDFTSGSLYEQYF. The CDR3 DNA reads TGTGCCAGCAGTGATTTTACTAGCGGGAGTTTGTACGAGCAGTACTTC.

This clonotype was counted ten times or more. This chain joins TRBV19 and TRBJ2-2; D unresolved. V was cut by 7 bases and J by 0 bases, with 12 bases left in between. Germline V lookup: CDR1 LNHDA, CDR2 SQIVND (reference sequence). There are 15 residues in the CDR3. CDR3 amino acids: CASTPDNANTGELFF. The DNA of the CDR3 is TGTGCCAGTACCCCCGACAACGCGAACACCGGGGAGCTGTTTTTT.

This clonotype has a count of ten or more. CDR3 sequence reads: CASSPPGGIQYF. CDR3 bases: TGTGCCAGTAGTCCCCCGGGGGGCATTCAGTACTTC. The chain links TRBV19 to TRBJ2-4; 7 nucleotides line up with TRBD2. Germline V gene data show CDR1 as LNHDA and CDR2 as SQIVND (reference sequence). The length of the CDR3 is 12 residues. Trimming removed 5 bases from V and 9 bases from J; junction bases left unmatched: 4. Supplemented by reference TRBV19 and TRBJ2-4, the full variable domain reads DGGITQSPKYLFRKEGQNVTLSCEQNLNHDAMYWYRQDPGQGLRLIYYSQIVNDFQKGDIAEGYSVSREKKESFPLTVTSAQKNPTAFYLCASSPPGGIQYFGAGTRLSVL.

V gene TRBV5-1 combines with J gene TRBJ2-4, with 7 bases lining up with TRBD1. The CDR3 covers 13 residues. J lost 9 bases, V lost 3 bases, and 6 bases had no gene match. From germline, CDR1 is SGHRS and CDR2 YFSETQ. The CDR3 DNA follows: TGCGCCAGCAGCTGGGCACAGGGGACCATTCAGTACTTC. Its translation is CASSWAQGTIQYF.

As to this clonotype: A much larger clonotype is one base distant, so this may be a read error. This rearrangement joins TRBV14 to TRBJ2-4; 8 bases are shared with TRBD1. CDR1 is SGHDN, CDR2 FVKESK, per germline. The V gene end was trimmed by 0 bases and the J gene end by 10 bases; junction bases not matched to a gene: 11. This CDR3 spans 16 amino acids. DNA of the CDR3: TGTGCCAGCAGCCAAGATCCCCTCGACAGGGGCGGGATTCAGTACTTC. Residues: CASSQDPLDRGGIQYF.

This clonotype was seen at least ten times. The genes are TRBV7-8 and TRBJ1-5, with TRBD1 matching 10 bases. V dropped 3 bases and J dropped 7; count of bases not matched to a gene: 12. CDR1 and CDR2 from the germline V gene are SGHVS and FQNEAQ. This CDR3 is 17 amino acids long. In DNA, the CDR3 is TGTGCCAGCAGCTTGTATCGGACAGGGGGTGGCGAACAGCCCCAGCATTTT. It translates to CASSLYRTGGGEQPQHF. Variable domain in full (rest from reference TRBV7-8 and TRBJ1-5): GAGVSQSPRYKVAKRGQDVALRCDPISGHVSLFWYQQALGQGPEFLTYFQNEAQLDKSGLPSDRFFAERPEGSVSTLKIQRTQQEDSAVYLCASSLYRTGGGEQPQHFGDGTRLSIL.